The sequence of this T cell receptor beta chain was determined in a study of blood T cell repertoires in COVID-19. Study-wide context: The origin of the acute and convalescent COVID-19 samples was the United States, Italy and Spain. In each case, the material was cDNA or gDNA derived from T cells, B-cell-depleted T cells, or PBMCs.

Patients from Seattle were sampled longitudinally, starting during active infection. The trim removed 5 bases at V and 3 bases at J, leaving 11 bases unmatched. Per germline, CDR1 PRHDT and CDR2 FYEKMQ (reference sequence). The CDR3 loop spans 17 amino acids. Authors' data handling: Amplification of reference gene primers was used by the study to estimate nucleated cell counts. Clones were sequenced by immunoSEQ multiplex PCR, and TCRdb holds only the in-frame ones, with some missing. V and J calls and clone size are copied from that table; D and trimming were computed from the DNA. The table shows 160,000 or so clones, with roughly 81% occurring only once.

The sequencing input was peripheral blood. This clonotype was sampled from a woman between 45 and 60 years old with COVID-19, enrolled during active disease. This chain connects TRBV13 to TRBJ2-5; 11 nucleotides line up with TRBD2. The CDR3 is CASSPGLAARWEETQYF. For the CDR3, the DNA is TGTGCCAGCAGCCCGGGACTAGCGGCCCGATGGGAAGAGACCCAGTACTTC.